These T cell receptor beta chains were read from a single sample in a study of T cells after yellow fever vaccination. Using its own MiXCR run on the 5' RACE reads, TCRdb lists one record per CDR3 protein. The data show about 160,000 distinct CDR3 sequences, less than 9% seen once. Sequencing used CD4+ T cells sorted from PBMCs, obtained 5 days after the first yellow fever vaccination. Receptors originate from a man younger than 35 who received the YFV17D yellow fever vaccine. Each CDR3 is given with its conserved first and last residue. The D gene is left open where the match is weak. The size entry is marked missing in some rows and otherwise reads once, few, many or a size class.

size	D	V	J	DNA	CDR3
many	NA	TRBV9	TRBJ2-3	TGTGCCAGCAGCCCCCAGCGGACCGCGCAGTATTTT	CASSPQRTAQYF
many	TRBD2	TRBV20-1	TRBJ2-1	TGCAGTGCTAGAGATCAGAGCGGGGGGGCCAATGAGCAGTTCTTC	CSARDQSGGANEQFF
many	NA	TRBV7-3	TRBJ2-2	TGTGCCAGCAGCTTAGGGGTCGGCACCGGGGAGCTGTTTTTT	CASSLGVGTGELFF
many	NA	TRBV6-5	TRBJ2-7	TGTGCCAGCAGTTACTCGGGTATAGCCGTCTACGAGCAGTACTTC	CASSYSGIAVYEQYF
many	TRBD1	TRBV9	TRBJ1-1	TGTGCCAGCAGCGCGGACAGGGGGAACACTGAAGCTTTCTTT	CASSADRGNTEAFF
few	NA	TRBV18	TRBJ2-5	TGTGCCAGCTCACCACCTGAAGAGACCCAGTACTTC	CASSPPEETQYF
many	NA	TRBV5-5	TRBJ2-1	TGTGCCAGCACCTCCCACGAGTCTGTGGGGGGGGGCTCCAATGAGCAGTTCTTC	CASTSHESVGGGSNEQFF
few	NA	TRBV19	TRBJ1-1	TGTGCCACCAAACGCTGGGCCCCGAACACTGAAGCTTTCTTT	CATKRWAPNTEAFF
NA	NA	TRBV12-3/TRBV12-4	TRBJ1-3	TGTGCCAGCAGTTTAGCGGTCTCTGGAAACACCATATATTTT	CASSLAVSGNTIYF
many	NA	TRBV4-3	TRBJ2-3	TGCGCCAGCAGTTATCTAATGGACAGCAGGACAGATACGCAGTATTTT	CASSYLMDSRTDTQYF
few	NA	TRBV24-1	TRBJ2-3	TGTGCCACCAGTGTGTCCCGTTCTACGCAGTATTTT	CATSVSRSTQYF
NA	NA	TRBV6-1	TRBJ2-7	TGTGCCAGCAGTGAAGTAGGCACAAACAGCTACGAGCAGTACTTC	CASSEVGTNSYEQYF
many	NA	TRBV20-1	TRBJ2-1	TGCAGTGCTGATCGGCAATTTGAGCAGTTCTTC	CSADRQFEQFF
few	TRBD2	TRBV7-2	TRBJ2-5	TGTGCCAGCAGCCTCGGACTAGCGGGGGGGCTTGAGACCCAGTACTTC	CASSLGLAGGLETQYF
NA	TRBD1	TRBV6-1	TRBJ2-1	TGTGCCAGCAGCTCCCAGGGGGCGCTTGGCAATGAGCAGTTCTTC	CASSSQGALGNEQFF
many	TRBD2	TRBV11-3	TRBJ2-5	TGTGCCAGCAGCTCCGGGACTAGCGGGGGATACCAAGAGACCCAGTACTTC	CASSSGTSGGYQETQYF
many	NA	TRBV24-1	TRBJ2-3	TGTGCCACCAGCGGGATCCTGGACGAGTCGGCCACAGATACGCAGTATTTT	CATSGILDESATDTQYF
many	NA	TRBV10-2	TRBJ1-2	TGCGCCAGCAGTGAACGACCTCTCTCTTATGGCTACACCTTC	CASSERPLSYGYTF
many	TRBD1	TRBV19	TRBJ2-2	TGTGCCAGTACCAACACCGGGGGACAGGGCGTCGGGGAGCTGTTTTTT	CASTNTGGQGVGELFF
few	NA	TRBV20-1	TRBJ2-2	TGCAGTGCTAGAGAGGTAGTGACCGGGGAGCTGTTTTTT	CSAREVVTGELFF
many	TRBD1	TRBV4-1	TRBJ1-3	TGCGCCAGCAGCCAATTTGACAGGGTCTCTGGAAACACCATATATTTT	CASSQFDRVSGNTIYF
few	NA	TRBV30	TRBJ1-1	TGTGCCTGGGGGGGCGGGACGGCAACTGAAGCTTTCTTT	CAWGGGTATEAFF
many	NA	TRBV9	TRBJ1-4	TGTGCCAGCAGCGTAGCTCTCGGAGCCTTTGGGGAAAAACTGTTTTTT	CASSVALGAFGEKLFF
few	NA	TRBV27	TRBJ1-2	TGTGCCAGCAGTTTAAAGCCAGGTCTTTATCGAAACTATGGCTACACCTTC	CASSLKPGLYRNYGYTF
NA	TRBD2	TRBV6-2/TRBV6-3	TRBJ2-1	TGTGCCAGCAAAATGGGCGGGGGGCCTTTCAATGAGCAGTTCTTC	CASKMGGGPFNEQFF
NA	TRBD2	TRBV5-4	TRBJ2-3	TGTGCCAGCAGCTTGGAAACTAGCGGGACAGATACGCAGTATTTT	CASSLETSGTDTQYF